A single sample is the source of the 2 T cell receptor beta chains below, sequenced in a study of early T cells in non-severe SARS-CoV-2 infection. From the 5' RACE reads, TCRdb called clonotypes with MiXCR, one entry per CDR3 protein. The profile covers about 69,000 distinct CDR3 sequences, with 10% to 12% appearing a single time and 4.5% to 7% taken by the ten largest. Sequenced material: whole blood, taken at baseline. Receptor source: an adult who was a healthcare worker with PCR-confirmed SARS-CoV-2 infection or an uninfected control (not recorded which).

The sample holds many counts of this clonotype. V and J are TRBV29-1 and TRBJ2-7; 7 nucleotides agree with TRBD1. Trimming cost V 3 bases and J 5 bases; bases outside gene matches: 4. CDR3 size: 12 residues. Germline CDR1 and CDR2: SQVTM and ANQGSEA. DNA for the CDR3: TGCAGCGTTGATTACAGGGGAGACGAGCAGTACTTC. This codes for CSVDYRGDEQYF.

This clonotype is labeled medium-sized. The CDR3 reads CASSLGGRTGELFF. For the CDR3, the DNA is TGTGCCAGCAGTCTGGGAGGGAGGACCGGGGAGCTGTTTTTT. The chain is built from TRBV12-3 or TRBV12-4 and TRBJ2-2; 7 positions match TRBD2. CDR3 length: 14 residues. The J segment lost 5 bases and the V segment lost 5 bases, leaving 5 bases of the junction unmatched.